This T cell receptor (beta chain) was retrieved from a study of blood T cell repertoires in COVID-19. This clone was found many times. Generated by immunoSEQ multiplex PCR, the TCRdb table keeps only in-frame clones and is missing some. The sample lists about 140,000 clones, about 80% occurring once. CDR3 length: 19 amino acids. Losses at the gene ends were 6 bases for V and 1 base for J; bases not matched to a gene: 21. The germline gives CDR1 MNHEY, CDR2 SMNVEV (reference sequence). The chain couples TRBV27 to TRBJ2-7, with TRBD2 identical over 7 bases. The TCR originated in a woman aged 55-70 years with acute or convalescent COVID-19. The sequencing input was peripheral blood. The CDR3 here is CASSTLTLLAAGDSYEQYF. The CDR3 nucleotides are TGTGCCAGCAGCACTTTGACGCTCCTTGCGGCGGGAGATTCCTACGAGCAGTACTTC.